A single sample is the source of the 18 T cell receptor beta chains below, sequenced in a study of T-cell memory formation after mild COVID-19. A single record per CDR3 protein comes from TCRdb applying MiXCR to the 5' RACE reads. The sample consists of about 190,000 distinct CDR3 sequences, 20% to 25% of them appearing once. Sequenced: PBMCs or a T cell subset sorted from them (not recorded which). These receptors originate from an adult woman who had mild COVID-19 (a few samples of this study predate the infection). Cell type and time point are not known.

Here the CDR3 reads CASSVVPDTEAFF. CDR3 coding DNA: TGTGCCAGCAGCGTAGTCCCTGACACTGAAGCTTTCTTT. V gene TRBV9 combines with J gene TRBJ1-1, with D uncertain. V gave up 0 bases and J gave up 3 bases, with 6 bases separating them. In germline, CDR1 is SGDLS, CDR2 YYNGEE. The CDR3 extends over 13 amino acids.

This clonotype turned up a few times. J is TRBJ1-4 and V is TRBV7-8; D gene unclear. This CDR3 comprises 15 residues. Germline assignment: CDR1 SGHVS and CDR2 FQNEAQ. Trimming took 5 bases from V and 7 from J, leaving 17 bases between them. The CDR3 region has the DNA TGTGCCAGCAGCCCCCAAGAGAGTCGTGGTGAAAAACTGTTTTTT. Translation gives CASSPQESRGEKLFF.

A few counts support this clonotype. The genes are TRBV30 and TRBJ1-3; D gene ambiguous. Per the germline V gene, CDR1 is GTSNPN and CDR2 is SVGIG (reference sequence). The V end lost 2 bases, the J end lost 0 bases, and 2 bases lay between the germline ends. The CDR3 runs 12 residues. CDR3 DNA: TGTGCCTGGAGTTACTCTGGAAACACCATATATTTT. Translating gives CAWSYSGNTIYF.

J is TRBJ1-3 and V is TRBV7-2, with D hard to call. Germline lookup yields CDR1 SGHTA and CDR2 FQGNSA. Trimming removed 5 bases at V and 4 bases at J, with 21 bases between. CDR3 length: 17 amino acids. In DNA, the CDR3 is TGTGCCAGCAGCCCCACCGGGGTTATTCTCCCAGGAAACACCATATATTTT. Residues: CASSPTGVILPGNTIYF.

The chain couples TRBV4-3 to TRBJ2-7, with 10 positions matching TRBD2. Germline-derived CDR1 and CDR2 are LGHNA and YSLEER. Germline trimming cut 0 bases from V and 3 bases from J; bases unmatched to any gene: 11. The CDR3 is 18 residues long. The CDR3 sequence: CASSQDRSASGSLYEQYF. The CDR3 DNA sequence: TGCGCCAGCAGCCAAGATAGGTCCGCTAGCGGGAGTCTCTACGAGCAGTACTTC.

V and J are TRBV12-3 or TRBV12-4 and TRBJ1-3; D is uncertain. The V and J ends lost 1 base and 0 bases respectively, with 13 bases between them. The CDR3 runs to 17 residues. CDR3 region: CASSLVPETYSGNTIYF. DNA of the CDR3: TGTGCCAGCAGTTTAGTGCCAGAGACCTACTCTGGAAACACCATATATTTT.

CDR3 sequence reads: CASSLMDTFSTDTQYF. The CDR3 coding sequence is TGTGCCAGCAGCCTAATGGACACTTTTAGCACAGATACGCAGTATTTT. The chain combines TRBV7-6 with TRBJ2-3, with a possible D match to TRBD1 (5 bases). The CDR3 sequence is 16 residues long. Germline CDR1 is SGHVS and CDR2 is FNYEAQ. V shed 5 bases and J shed 0 bases, with 15 bases lying between them.

V and J are TRBV29-1 and TRBJ1-1, with a tentative D call TRBD1 (5 bases). With 8 bases removed from V and 1 base from J, the gap between germline ends came to 14 bases. The CDR3 length is 13 residues. Germline CDR1 and CDR2: SQVTM and ANQGSEA. In DNA form, the CDR3 reads TGCAGCTTCAGGGACGGGAGGAACACTGAAGCTTTCTTT. Its protein product is CSFRDGRNTEAFF.

This chain joins TRBV4-1 and TRBJ2-3, with D possibly being TRBD2 (5 bases). The germline V gene encodes CDR1 MGHRA and CDR2 YSYEKL. The CDR3 extends over 16 amino acids. Trimming took off 0 bases at V and 2 bases at J, with 12 bases between the two ends. The CDR3 reads CASSQDPELATDTQYF. CDR3 bases: TGCGCCAGCAGCCAAGATCCGGAGCTAGCCACAGATACGCAGTATTTT.

The table lists this clonotype with a few counts. CDR3 protein: CASSLDVGLAGVLEQFF. CDR3 coding DNA: TGTGCCAGCAGCCTGGACGTGGGACTAGCGGGAGTTCTTGAGCAGTTCTTC. V and J are TRBV5-5 and TRBJ2-1, with 14 nucleotides matching TRBD2. Trimming took 4 bases from V and 9 from J; bases not matched to a gene: 12. The germline CDR1 and CDR2 sequences are SGHKS and YYEKEE (reference sequence). The CDR3 extends over 17 amino acids. Using reference TRBV5-5 and TRBJ2-1 for the parts outside the CDR3, the full variable domain is DAGVTQSPTHLIKTRGQQVTLRCSPISGHKSVSWYQQVLGQGPQFIFQYYEKEERGRGNFPDRFSARQFPNYSSELNVNALLLGDSALYLCASSLDVGLAGVLEQFFGPGTRLTVL.

This clonotype was counted only a few times. The gene calls are TRBV15 and TRBJ2-1, with 7 positions matching TRBD1. Looked up from germline, CDR1 is LNHNV and CDR2 is YYDKDF (reference sequence). This CDR3 has 15 amino acids. V trimming: 5 bases; J trimming: 0 bases; junction bases outside the gene matches: 4. The CDR3 sequence: CATSDREYSYNEQFF. The CDR3 region has the DNA TGTGCCACCAGCGACAGGGAGTACTCCTACAATGAGCAGTTCTTC.

This clonotype was seen only a few times. This chain uses TRBV7-9 with TRBJ2-1, with a weak D call TRBD2 (5 bases). Germline V gene data show CDR1 as SEHNR and CDR2 as FQNEAQ (reference sequence). The CDR3 extends over 13 amino acids. Trimming stripped 1 base from V and 7 bases from J, with 8 bases between. CDR3 DNA: TGTGCCAGCAGCTTAGTTGGGGAGAATGAGCAGTTCTTC. Its protein is CASSLVGENEQFF.

The sample holds a few counts of this clonotype. CDR3: CASSLNQGARAFF. DNA of the CDR3: TGCGCCAGCAGCTTGAATCAGGGGGCACGAGCTTTCTTT. The chain couples TRBV5-1 to TRBJ1-1; 8 bases are shared with TRBD1. Losses at the gene ends were 1 base for V and 10 bases for J; bases not matched to a gene: 6. Germline CDR1 and CDR2: SGHRS and YFSETQ. The CDR3 runs 13 residues.

The chain has TRBV2 and TRBJ2-7; 7 nucleotides line up with TRBD1. The germline CDR1 and CDR2 sequences are SNHLY and FYNNEI. V lost 6 bases, J lost 3 bases, and 11 bases stayed unmatched. CDR3 length: 15 amino acids. The CDR3 spells CASRDARTGLYEQYF. CDR3 coding DNA: TGTGCCAGCAGGGACGCCAGGACAGGACTCTACGAGCAGTACTTC.

The chain couples TRBV7-9 to TRBJ2-4; D possibly corresponds to TRBD1 (5 bases). Trimming removed 1 base from V and 0 bases from J, with 7 bases in between. This CDR3 is 15 amino acids long. Looked up from germline, CDR1 is SEHNR and CDR2 is FQNEAQ (reference sequence). CDR3 in DNA: TGTGCCAGCAGCTTAGGAAGGGGAGCCAAAAACATTCAGTACTTC. Protein product: CASSLGRGAKNIQYF.

This clonotype has just a few counts. V and J are TRBV7-8 and TRBJ2-7; TRBD1 might be the D (6 bases). The ends were cut back, 2 bases at V and 6 bases at J, with 14 bases in the middle. In germline, CDR1 is SGHVS, CDR2 FQNEAQ. The CDR3 has 14 residues. CDR3 amino acids: CASSLLRTVTEQYF. The CDR3 nucleotides read TGTGCCAGCAGCTTATTGCGGACAGTCACCGAGCAGTACTTC.

The rearrangement links TRBV24-1 to TRBJ2-3, with D possibly TRBD1 on 6 matching bases. Per the germline V gene, CDR1 is KGHDR and CDR2 is SFDVKD. With 4 bases removed from V and 0 bases from J, the gap between germline ends came to 16 bases. There are 17 residues in the CDR3. DNA for the CDR3: TGTGCCACCAGTGACCGCAGGGGATTGCTAAGCACAGATACGCAGTATTTT. Amino acids: CATSDRRGLLSTDTQYF.

This clonotype was detected only a few times. V gene TRBV19 combines with J gene TRBJ2-4, with a tentative D call TRBD2 (5 bases). The CDR3 contains 11 residues. Trimming shortened V by 7 bases and J by 8 bases, and 9 bases separated the two germline ends. Germline V gives CDR1 LNHDA, CDR2 SQIVND (reference sequence). The CDR3 nucleotides are TGTGCCAGTAACCGGCGGGACATTCAGTACTTC. Translation gives CASNRRDIQYF.